Each of the 24 T cell receptor beta chains below was sequenced from the same sample in a study of graft-versus-host responses after intestinal transplantation. The assay was immunoSEQ multiplex PCR, and TCRdb's table has in-frame clones only and misses some. The data show over 10,000 clones, approximately 84% seen once. The sample was PBMCs, taken after intestinal transplantation. Every receptor here comes from a human patient who received an intestinal transplant, so some T cells may come from the graft donor.

There are a few counts of this clone. The chain recombines TRBV7-6 with TRBJ2-5, with D possibly being TRBD1 or TRBD2 (5 bases each). Germline CDR1 is SGHVS and CDR2 is FNYEAQ. V was shortened by 7 bases and J by 5 bases, with 17 bases between the two germline ends. The CDR3 consists of 14 residues. The DNA of the CDR3 is TGTGCCAGCACTAAAGACGGGGCTCGGGAGACCCAGTACTTC. This translates into CASTKDGARETQYF.

The chain uses TRBV4-1 and TRBJ1-2, with D possibly matching TRBD1 (5 bases). The V and J ends lost 0 bases and 8 bases respectively, with 13 bases between them. This CDR3 is built from 14 residues. The germline V gene has CDR1 MGHRA and CDR2 YSYEKL. Here the CDR3 reads CASSQDVAGCGYTF. The CDR3 DNA is TGCGCCAGCAGCCAAGATGTGGCAGGGTGCGGCTACACCTTC.

The chain carries TRBV6-1 and TRBJ2-3, with 8 bases lining up with TRBD1. The CDR3 contains 15 residues. The trim removed 2 bases at V and 3 bases at J, leaving 4 bases unmatched. The V gene's germline CDR1 is MNHNS and CDR2 SASEGT. CDR3 protein: CASSEWQGATDTQYF. DNA for the CDR3: TGTGCCAGCAGTGAATGGCAGGGGGCGACAGATACGCAGTATTTT.

This clone has a handful of counts. The gene calls are TRBV27 and TRBJ2-7; D is unresolved. The V gene lost 3 bases and the J gene lost 1 base, with 7 bases spanning the gap. The CDR3 contains 13 residues. Germline-derived CDR1 and CDR2 are MNHEY and SMNVEV (reference sequence). CDR3 loop: CASSFLGSYEQYF. DNA of the CDR3: TGTGCCAGCAGTTTTTTGGGGTCCTACGAGCAGTACTTC.

The chain couples TRBV9 to TRBJ2-2; TRBD1 matches at 9 bases. The CDR3 runs 18 residues. Unmatched junction bases numbered 9, after V lost 0 bases and J lost 3 bases. CDR1 SGDLS and CDR2 YYNGEE come from the germline V gene. This CDR3 is CASSVEGGGTGYTGELFF. In DNA, the CDR3 is TGTGCCAGCAGCGTAGAGGGGGGTGGGACAGGGTACACCGGGGAGCTGTTTTTT.

This rearrangement joins TRBV27 to TRBJ2-1; D unclear. Germline V lookup: CDR1 MNHEY, CDR2 SMNVEV (reference sequence). Trimming removed 4 bases from V and 0 bases from J, with 10 bases in between. This CDR3 has 15 amino acids. Here the CDR3 reads CASSSGVSSYNEQFF. In DNA form, the CDR3 reads TGTGCCAGCAGTTCAGGCGTTAGCTCCTACAATGAGCAGTTCTTC.

The chain employs TRBV27 and TRBJ2-7, with TRBD1 identical over 7 bases. CDR3 size: 14 residues. Germline-derived CDR1 and CDR2 are MNHEY and SMNVEV (reference sequence). V was clipped by 6 bases and J by 3 bases; unmatched bases: 8. CDR3 loop: CASRPRTGNYEQYF. The CDR3 region has the DNA TGTGCCAGCAGGCCACGGACAGGAAACTACGAGCAGTACTTC.

V gene TRBV6-5 combines with J gene TRBJ1-5; no clear D gene. Germline-derived CDR1 and CDR2 are MNHEY and SVGAGI. This CDR3 has 11 amino acids. Trimming removed 4 bases at V and 10 bases at J, with 8 bases between. The DNA of the CDR3 is TGTGCCAGCAGTTCCAACGGCCCCCAGCATTTT. Protein product: CASSSNGPQHF.

The chain combines TRBV25-1 with TRBJ2-5, with D perhaps matching TRBD2 (5 bases). V dropped 4 bases and J dropped 4 bases, with 19 bases sitting between them. Germline CDR1 MGHDK, CDR2 SYGVNS. This CDR3 region has 16 residues. The CDR3 reads CASSVGKGVGGETQYF. The DNA for the CDR3 is TGTGCCAGCAGTGTCGGTAAGGGTGTCGGAGGAGAGACCCAGTACTTC. The full variable domain, in which reference TRBV25-1 and TRBJ2-5 provide the parts outside the CDR3, is EADIYQTPRYLVIGTGKKITLECSQTMGHDKMYWYQQDPGMELHLIHYSYGVNSTEKGDLSSESTVSRIRTEHFPLTLESARPSHTSQYLCASSVGKGVGGETQYFGPGTRLLVL.

The chain links TRBV14 to TRBJ2-3; D perhaps matches TRBD1 (5 bases). This CDR3 is 17 amino acids long. Trimming stripped 4 bases from V and 8 bases from J, with 25 bases between. CDR1 is SGHDN and CDR2 is FVKESK in the germline V gene. The CDR3 reads CASSLLAVVDNRGTQYF. CDR3 nucleotides: TGTGCCAGCAGCCTGTTGGCCGTAGTGGACAACCGCGGTACGCAGTATTTT.

The J gene is TRBJ2-7, the V gene TRBV5-5; weak D call: TRBD2 (6 bases). Germline assignment: CDR1 SGHKS and CDR2 YYEKEE (reference sequence). The CDR3 spans 15 residues. V gave up 3 bases and J gave up 1 base, with 14 bases separating them. DNA for the CDR3: TGTGCCAGCAGCTCCACTCGCGGGGAATCCTACGAGCAGTACTTC. Protein: CASSSTRGESYEQYF.

The V and J genes are TRBV5-6 and TRBJ1-6; D remains unclear. Germline CDR1 is SGHDT and CDR2 is YYEEEE. This CDR3 region has 16 residues. Trimming removed 3 bases from V and 1 base from J, with 11 bases in between. Here the CDR3 DNA reads TGTGCCAGCAGCTACCTTTCTGCGTCCTATAATTCACCCCTCCACTTT. Protein: CASSYLSASYNSPLHF.

The chain joins TRBV2 to TRBJ2-5; 10 bases line up with TRBD2. J gave up 5 bases and V 8 bases, and 11 bases lay outside the gene matches. This CDR3 is built from 15 residues. In germline, CDR1 is SNHLY, CDR2 FYNNEI. The CDR3 reads CASVKREGWGETQYF. CDR3 DNA: TGTGCCAGCGTTAAGCGGGAGGGGTGGGGGGAGACCCAGTACTTC. The full variable domain, completed using reference TRBV2 and TRBJ2-5, is EPEVTQTPSHQVTQMGQEVILRCVPISNHLYFYWYRQILGQKVEFLVSFYNNEISEKSEIFDDQFSVERPDGSNFTLKIRSTKLEDSAMYFCASVKREGWGETQYFGPGTRLLVL.

The chain is built from TRBV10-3 and TRBJ2-7, with 7 positions matching TRBD1. CDR1 is ENHRY and CDR2 is SYGVKD in the germline V gene. V was clipped by 9 bases and J by 6 bases; unmatched bases: 8. The CDR3 contains 12 residues. This CDR3 is CAIRTTGTEQYF. The CDR3 DNA reads TGTGCCATACGGACGACAGGGACCGAGCAGTACTTC.

The chain recombines TRBV30 with TRBJ1-2, with D hard to call. V was pared by 4 bases and J by 1 base, with 10 bases between. The length of the CDR3 is 13 residues. The germline V gene has CDR1 GTSNPN and CDR2 SVGIG (reference sequence). The CDR3 protein is CAWTAAHNYGYTF. The DNA for the CDR3 is TGTGCCTGGACCGCGGCACATAACTATGGCTACACCTTC.

This clone was found a few times. V usage is TRBV7-9 and J usage is TRBJ2-5, with 12 positions matching TRBD1. The germline gives CDR1 SEHNR, CDR2 FQNEAQ (reference sequence). The CDR3 runs to 16 residues. After removal of 4 bases from V and 5 bases from J, the junction contained 8 bases not matched to a gene. CDR3 loop: CASSSGTGGFGETQYF. CDR3 DNA sequence: TGTGCCAGCAGCTCAGGGACAGGGGGCTTCGGGGAGACCCAGTACTTC.

The chain combines TRBV21-1 with TRBJ1-2; TRBD1 reflects the table's D call only, with no check against the DNA. TRBV21-1 is a pseudogene. This CDR3 is built from 14 residues. Here the CDR3 DNA reads TGTGCCAGCAGTTCACGTCCAGGGGGCTATGGCTACACCTTC. Translation: CASSSRPGGYGYTF.

The chain links TRBV5-1 to TRBJ2-7; 9 bases fit TRBD2. CDR3 length: 13 amino acids. The ends lost 4 bases at V and 5 bases at J; junction bases unmatched: 4. Germline V CDR1 and CDR2: SGHRS, YFSETQ. CDR3 in amino acids: CASSGLAGDEQYF. CDR3 DNA: TGCGCCAGCAGCGGATTAGCGGGAGACGAGCAGTACTTC.

In regard to this clone: Other nucleotide sequences in the sample specify the same CDR3. The V and J genes are TRBV28 and TRBJ2-1, with 7 bases identical to TRBD2. The CDR3 spans 14 residues. In germline, CDR1 is MDHEN, CDR2 SYDVKM. Unmatched junction bases numbered 5, after V lost 3 bases and J lost 6 bases. The CDR3 is CASSLETSSNEQFF. CDR3 nucleotides: TGTGCCAGCAGTTTGGAGACTAGCTCCAATGAGCAGTTCTTC.

The rearrangement uses TRBV4-1 and TRBJ2-3, with D perhaps given as TRBD1 or TRBD2 (5 bases each). Trimming cost V 0 bases and J 6 bases, with 7 bases left between them. CDR1 is MGHRA and CDR2 is YSYEKL in the germline V gene. The CDR3 runs to 13 residues. The DNA of the CDR3 is TGCGCCAGCAGCCAAGATGAGGGGGATACGCAGTATTTT. Its translation: CASSQDEGDTQYF.

The rearrangement joins TRBV9 to TRBJ1-1; a weak D match, TRBD1 (6 bases). V lost 3 bases to trimming and J lost 4 bases, with 16 bases between them. Germline CDR1 SGDLS, CDR2 YYNGEE. The CDR3 has 15 amino acids. CDR3 coding DNA: TGTGCCAGCAGCGAAAGACGGGCACAGGGCACTGAAGCTTTCTTT. Protein: CASSERRAQGTEAFF. The full variable domain, completed using reference TRBV9 and TRBJ1-1, is DSGVTQTPKHLITATGQRVTLRCSPRSGDLSVYWYQQSLDQGLQFLIQYYNGEERAKGNILERFSAQQFPDLHSELNLSSLELGDSALYFCASSERRAQGTEAFFGQGTRLTVV.

This clone was seen a few times. This chain links TRBV30 with TRBJ2-1; D not certain. Germline V gene data show CDR1 as GTSNPN and CDR2 as SVGIG (reference sequence). The CDR3 loop spans 10 amino acids. Deletions cut 3 bases from V and 7 bases from J, with 4 bases between. CDR3 sequence reads: CAWRYNEQFF. The CDR3 DNA reads TGTGCCTGGAGATATAATGAGCAGTTCTTC.

This chain connects TRBV19 to TRBJ2-1; TRBD2 agrees at 11 bases. This CDR3 has 17 residues. V lost 5 bases, J lost 2 bases, and 8 bases stayed unmatched. Germline V gives CDR1 LNHDA, CDR2 SQIVND (reference sequence). CDR3 in amino acids: CASSPSIAGGPYNEQFF. Written as DNA, the CDR3 is TGTGCCAGTAGTCCGTCAATAGCGGGAGGGCCCTACAATGAGCAGTTCTTC.

The rearrangement joins TRBV28 to TRBJ2-7, with 7 bases that match TRBD1. V shed 6 bases and J 1 base; nucleotides not matched to a gene: 12. This CDR3 spans 16 amino acids. Germline lookup yields CDR1 MDHEN and CDR2 SYDVKM. CDR3 region: CASSLELQGRSYEQYF. The CDR3 DNA reads as TGTGCCAGCAGCCTCGAGTTACAGGGGAGATCCTACGAGCAGTACTTC.